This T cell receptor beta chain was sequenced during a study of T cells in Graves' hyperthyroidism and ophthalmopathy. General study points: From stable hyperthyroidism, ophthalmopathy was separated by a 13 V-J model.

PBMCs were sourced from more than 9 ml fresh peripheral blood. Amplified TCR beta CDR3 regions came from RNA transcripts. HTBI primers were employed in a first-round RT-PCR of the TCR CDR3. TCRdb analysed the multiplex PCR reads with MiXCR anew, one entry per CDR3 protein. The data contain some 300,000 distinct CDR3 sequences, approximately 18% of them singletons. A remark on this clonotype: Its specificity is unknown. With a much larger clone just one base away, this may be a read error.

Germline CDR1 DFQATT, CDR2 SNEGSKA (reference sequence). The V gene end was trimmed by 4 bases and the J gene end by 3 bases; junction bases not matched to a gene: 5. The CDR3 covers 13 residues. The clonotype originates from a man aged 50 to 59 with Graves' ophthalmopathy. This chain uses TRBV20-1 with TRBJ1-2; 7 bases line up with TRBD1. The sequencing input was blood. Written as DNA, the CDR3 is TGCAGTGCTAAGGGAGGGGGCGACTATGGCTACACCTTC. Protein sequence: CSAKGGGDYGYTF.